A single sample is the source of the 24 T cell receptor beta chains below, sequenced in a study of naive and memory T cell subsets. Both TRBC1 and TRBC2 were covered by a beta constant-region primer of two equimolar oligonucleotides. One entry per CDR3 protein, called by TCRdb with MiXCR from the UMI-ligation and nested PCR reads. The sample lists some 150,000 distinct CDR3 sequences; about 15% were seen once. Sequenced material: naive CD4+ T cells from blood. The receptors come from a human donor in good health.

The rearrangement uses TRBV5-6 and TRBJ2-1, with a weak D call TRBD1 (5 bases). The CDR3 covers 15 residues. The germline CDR1 and CDR2 sequences are SGHDT and YYEEEE. V dropped 2 bases and J dropped 0 bases, with 9 bases sitting between them. CDR3 protein: CASSFRTSSYNEQFF. In DNA, the CDR3 is TGTGCCAGCAGCTTTCGGACAAGCTCCTACAATGAGCAGTTCTTC.

This clonotype has more than one count but fewer than ten. The rearrangement uses TRBV11-3 and TRBJ2-3, with 10 bases lining up with TRBD2. The CDR3 contains 14 residues. The V and J ends lost 4 bases and 5 bases, in that order; junction bases with no gene match: 3. CDR1 and CDR2 from the germline V gene are SGHNT and YENEEA. CDR3 loop: CASSYRTSGDTQYF. DNA of the CDR3: TGTGCCAGCAGCTACCGGACTAGCGGAGATACGCAGTATTTT.

This clonotype was seen a few times. This chain connects TRBV20-1 to TRBJ2-7, with TRBD2 matching over 9 bases. V lost 3 bases and J lost 5; bases outside the gene matches: 5. From germline, CDR1 is DFQATT and CDR2 SNEGSKA (reference sequence). This CDR3 region has 13 residues. In DNA form, the CDR3 reads TGCAGTGCTAGGGGGACTAGCAGAAACGAGCAGTACTTC. Amino acids: CSARGTSRNEQYF.

This clonotype was counted only a few times. The rearrangement uses TRBV5-1 and TRBJ1-2; 7 nucleotides align to TRBD1. This CDR3 comprises 14 residues. With 4 bases clipped from V and 3 bases from J, the junction kept 6 bases outside the gene matches. Germline CDR1 SGHRS, CDR2 YFSETQ. DNA for the CDR3: TGCGCCAGCAGCGCAACTACAGGGGACTATGGCTACACCTTC. Its protein product is CASSATTGDYGYTF.

DNA of the CDR3: TGTGCCAGCTCCGGGACAGGGTACAACGAGCAGTACTTC. Amino acid sequence: CASSGTGYNEQYF. The chain employs TRBV6-1 and TRBJ2-7, with TRBD1 matching 9 bases. This CDR3 is 13 amino acids long. Germline assignment: CDR1 MNHNS and CDR2 SASEGT. Unmatched junction bases numbered 7, after V lost 8 bases and J lost 5 bases.

This sequence joins TRBV6-2 or TRBV6-3 and TRBJ2-7, with TRBD1 matching over 8 bases. The CDR3 loop spans 17 amino acids. CDR1 MNHEY and CDR2 SVGEGT come from the germline V gene. The V and J ends lost 2 bases and 1 base, in that order; junction bases with no gene match: 10. The CDR3 reads CASSYPRTGSGSYEQYF. DNA for the CDR3: TGTGCCAGCAGTTACCCACGGACAGGGTCGGGATCCTACGAGCAGTACTTC.

This clonotype occurred a few times. This sequence joins TRBV6-5 and TRBJ2-7; 11 nucleotides match TRBD2. Trimming took 4 bases from V and 5 from J; bases not matched to a gene: 7. CDR1 MNHEY and CDR2 SVGAGI come from the germline V gene. This CDR3 is 15 amino acids long. The CDR3 reads CASSFRLAGRHEQYF. The CDR3 bases are TGTGCCAGCAGTTTCCGACTAGCGGGACGGCACGAGCAGTACTTC.

This clonotype occurred a few times. The chain combines TRBV3-1 with TRBJ2-6; 9 nucleotides agree with TRBD1. This CDR3 is 16 amino acids long. The junction had 1 base not matched to a gene; V was cut back by 3 bases and J by 1 base. Germline V gene sequence: CDR1 LGHDT, CDR2 YNNKEL (reference sequence). The CDR3 DNA reads as TGTGCCAGCAGCCAGACAGGGGGGTCTGGGGCCAACGTCCTGACTTTC. Its translation is CASSQTGGSGANVLTF.

Many counts were recorded for this clonotype. The rearrangement links TRBV5-1 to TRBJ2-5; 7 bases line up with TRBD1. The CDR3 consists of 13 residues. Looked up from germline, CDR1 is SGHRS and CDR2 is YFSETQ. The junction had 5 bases not matched to a gene; V was cut back by 4 bases and J by 5 bases. In DNA, the CDR3 is TGCGCCAGCAGCCAGGGGGTCTCGGAGACCCAGTACTTC. It is translated as CASSQGVSETQYF.

The rearrangement joins TRBV4-2 to TRBJ1-4; D ambiguous. The CDR3 covers 13 residues. Trimming pared 0 bases from V and 13 bases from J, leaving 12 bases between. Germline CDR1 reads LGHNA; CDR2 reads YNFKEQ. For the CDR3, the DNA is TGTGCCAGCAGCCAAGATGGAGGACGCCGACTGTTTTTT. Translation gives CASSQDGGRRLFF.

The V gene is TRBV19, the J gene TRBJ2-1; D is undetermined. CDR1 and CDR2 (germline): LNHDA, SQIVND (reference sequence). CDR3 length: 16 residues. V was cut by 4 bases and J by 1 base, with 14 bases left in between. Here the CDR3 DNA reads TGTGCCAGTAGTAGCTTGGTTGGGTCATCCTACAATGAGCAGTTCTTC. Translation gives CASSSLVGSSYNEQFF.

This clonotype was seen once. The chain combines TRBV7-2 with TRBJ2-7, with 8 nucleotides matching TRBD1. The CDR3 runs 14 residues. V lost 4 bases to trimming and J lost 5 bases; unmatched junction nucleotides: 7. CDR1 and CDR2 from the germline V gene are SGHTA and FQGNSA. The CDR3 spells CASSSDPRGHEQYF. CDR3 DNA sequence: TGTGCCAGCAGCTCAGACCCCAGGGGGCACGAGCAGTACTTC.

The rearrangement uses TRBV7-2 and TRBJ2-7; 7 bases fit TRBD1. CDR3 length: 15 residues. The germline CDR1 and CDR2 sequences are SGHTA and FQGNSA. Trimming removed 5 bases from V and 0 bases from J; junction bases left unmatched: 7. The CDR3 spells CASSPVTGRSYEQYF. The CDR3 DNA follows: TGTGCCAGCAGCCCGGTGACAGGGCGCTCCTACGAGCAGTACTTC. Using reference TRBV7-2 and TRBJ2-7 for the parts outside the CDR3, the full variable domain is GAGVSQSPSNKVTEKGKDVELRCDPISGHTALYWYRQSLGQGLEFLIYFQGNSAPDKSGLPSDRFSAERTGGSVSTLTIQRTQQEDSAVYLCASSPVTGRSYEQYFGPGTRLTVT.

This clonotype was detected only a few times. The chain combines TRBV7-9 with TRBJ2-1, with D uncertain. In germline, CDR1 is SEHNR, CDR2 FQNEAQ (reference sequence). V was shortened by 1 base and J by 7 bases, with 5 bases between the two germline ends. The CDR3 length is 12 residues. The CDR3 nucleotides read TGTGCCAGCAGCTTAGAGCGTAATGAGCAGTTCTTC. Translating it yields CASSLERNEQFF. Complete variable domain (other parts from reference TRBV7-9 and TRBJ2-1): DTGVSQNPRHKITKRGQNVTFRCDPISEHNRLYWYRQTLGQGPEFLTYFQNEAQLEKSRLLSDRFSAERPKGSFSTLEIQRTEQGDSAMYLCASSLERNEQFFGPGTRLTVL.

This clonotype was recorded many times. The chain joins TRBV7-3 to TRBJ2-3, with D hard to call. The CDR3 covers 15 residues. Germline CDR1 is SGHTA and CDR2 is FQGTGA. V was trimmed by 3 bases and J by 6 bases, leaving 16 bases between them. The CDR3 is CASSFSPAKGDTQYF. For the CDR3, the DNA is TGTGCCAGCAGCTTCTCACCCGCCAAAGGGGATACGCAGTATTTT.

The chain combines TRBV12-3 or TRBV12-4 with TRBJ1-1, with TRBD1 identical over 11 bases. This CDR3 is 16 amino acids long. J lost 11 bases, V lost 4 bases, and 15 bases had no gene match. The CDR3 here is CASSSTLGGQGVWAFF. CDR3 DNA sequence: TGTGCCAGCAGTTCAACCTTAGGGGGACAGGGGGTTTGGGCTTTCTTT.

This clonotype was counted at least ten times. The CDR3 DNA reads as TGTGCCAGCAGTGAACATGGACAGGGCTCCTACAATGAGCAGTTCTTC. Amino acids: CASSEHGQGSYNEQFF. This chain uses TRBV2 with TRBJ2-1; TRBD1 matches 8 bases. There are 16 residues in the CDR3. The J segment lost 0 bases and the V segment lost 2 bases, leaving 3 bases of the junction unmatched. In germline, CDR1 is SNHLY, CDR2 FYNNEI.

This clonotype was counted only a few times. The chain combines TRBV5-1 with TRBJ2-3; D possibly uses TRBD1 or TRBD2 (5 bases each). CDR3 length: 14 residues. V lost 2 bases and J 8 bases, leaving 15 bases between the germline ends. Germline values: CDR1 SGHRS, CDR2 YFSETQ. The CDR3 is CASSFGTQSPTQYF. CDR3 DNA: TGCGCCAGCAGCTTCGGGACGCAAAGCCCTACGCAGTATTTT.

The CDR3 region has the DNA TGTGCCAGCAGTGAAATGGGGTTTAGGCAGCTCCTTAGCAATCAGCCCCAGCATTTT. Its protein is CASSEMGFRQLLSNQPQHF. The rearrangement uses TRBV27 and TRBJ1-5; unclear D gene. CDR3 length: 19 amino acids. V gave up 5 bases and J gave up 0 bases, with 23 bases separating them. Germline values: CDR1 MNHEY, CDR2 SMNVEV (reference sequence).

The chain employs TRBV28 and TRBJ2-3, with 7 bases fitting TRBD2. Germline CDR1 and CDR2: MDHEN and SYDVKM. Trimming took 5 bases from V and 5 from J; bases not matched to a gene: 16. This CDR3 is built from 17 residues. The CDR3 spells CASSPFSGLGWEDTQYF. DNA for the CDR3: TGTGCCAGCAGTCCGTTTAGTGGACTAGGTTGGGAAGATACGCAGTATTTT.

The V and J genes are TRBV6-2 or TRBV6-3 and TRBJ1-1, with D perhaps matching TRBD1 (5 bases). The CDR3 is 15 amino acids. Germline loops: CDR1 MNHEY, CDR2 SVGEGT. V was clipped by 4 bases and J by 1 base, with 13 bases between them. DNA of the CDR3: TGTGCCAGCAGTTCTCGCCTGACAGAGAACACTGAAGCTTTCTTT. Its translation: CASSSRLTENTEAFF.

This clonotype was detected ten times or more. The chain has TRBV7-2 and TRBJ1-1; the D is unclear. The germline V gene encodes CDR1 SGHTA and CDR2 FQGNSA. V lost 2 bases and J lost 0, with 10 bases in between. The CDR3 sequence is 15 residues long. CDR3 region: CASSLRTALNTEAFF. The CDR3 DNA reads as TGTGCCAGCAGCTTACGTACAGCCCTGAACACTGAAGCTTTCTTT.

The chain employs TRBV20-1 and TRBJ2-3, with 8 bases that match TRBD1. The V and J ends lost 1 base and 4 bases, in that order; junction bases with no gene match: 1. Germline V gene lookup returns CDR1 DFQATT and CDR2 SNEGSKA (reference sequence). This CDR3 has 13 residues. CDR3 in amino acids: CSARGTGPDTQYF. The CDR3 DNA sequence: TGCAGTGCTAGAGGGACAGGGCCAGATACGCAGTATTTT.

The chain uses TRBV19 and TRBJ2-6; D ambiguous. This CDR3 is built from 14 residues. Germline values: CDR1 LNHDA, CDR2 SQIVND (reference sequence). V lost 7 bases and J 0 bases, leaving 7 bases between the germline ends. CDR3 DNA sequence: TGTGCCAGTACAGACTTCTCTGGGGCCAACGTCCTGACTTTC. Translated: CASTDFSGANVLTF.